The entry below gives a single TCR beta chain sequence along with its context. One junction end disagrees with the germline gene, perhaps due to a read error. From germline, CDR1 is SGHAT and CDR2 FQNNGV. This CDR3 has 16 residues. This sample was taken from a study of blood T cell repertoires in COVID-19. Study summary: COVID-19 samples, acute and convalescent, were from the United States, Italy and Spain. PBMCs, B-cell-depleted T cells, or T cells provided the cDNA or gDNA that made up the material.

As handled by the study authors: Estimation of nucleated cell counts was performed using reference gene primer amplification. The data were produced by immunoSEQ multiplex PCR, yet TCRdb's version contains in-frame clones alone and is incomplete. That table supplies the V and J calls and clone size; D and trimming were determined from the DNA. The sample has over 70,000 clones, roughly 85% seen once. This chain uses TRBV11-2 with TRBJ2-1; 10 bases map to TRBD2. The sequenced material came from peripheral blood. The sequence derives from a man older than 75 with acute or convalescent COVID-19. The CDR3 DNA sequence: TGTGCCAGCAGCTCCCTAGCGGGAGCCTCCTCCAATGAGCAGTTCTTC. Translating it yields CASSSLAGASSNEQFF.